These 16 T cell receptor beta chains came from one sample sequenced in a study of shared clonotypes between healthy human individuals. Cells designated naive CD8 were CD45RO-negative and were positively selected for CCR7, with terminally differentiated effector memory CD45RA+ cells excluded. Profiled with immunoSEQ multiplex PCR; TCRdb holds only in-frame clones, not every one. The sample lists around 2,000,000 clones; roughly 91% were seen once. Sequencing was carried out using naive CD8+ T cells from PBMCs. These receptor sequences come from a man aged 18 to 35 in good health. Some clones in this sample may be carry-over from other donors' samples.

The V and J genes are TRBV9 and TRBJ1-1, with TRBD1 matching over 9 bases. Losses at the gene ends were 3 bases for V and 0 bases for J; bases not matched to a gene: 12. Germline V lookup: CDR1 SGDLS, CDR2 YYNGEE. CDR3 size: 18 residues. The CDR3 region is CASSAPRDRDLMNTEAFF. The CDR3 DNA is TGTGCCAGCAGCGCCCCCCGGGACAGGGACCTCATGAACACTGAAGCTTTCTTT.

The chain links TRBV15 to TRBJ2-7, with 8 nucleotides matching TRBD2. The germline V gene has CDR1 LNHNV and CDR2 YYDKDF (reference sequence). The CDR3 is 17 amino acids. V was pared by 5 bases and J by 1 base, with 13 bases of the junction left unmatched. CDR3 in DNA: TGTGCCACCAGCCCGGAGGGCGGGAGGACCCTATCCTACGAGCAGTACTTC. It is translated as CATSPEGGRTLSYEQYF.

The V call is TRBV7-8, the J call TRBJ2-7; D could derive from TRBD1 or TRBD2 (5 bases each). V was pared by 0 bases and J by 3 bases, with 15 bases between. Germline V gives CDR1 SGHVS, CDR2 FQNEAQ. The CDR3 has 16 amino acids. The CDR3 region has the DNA TGTGCCAGCAGCTTAGCGGGGGACCCACTGTTCTACGAGCAGTACTTC. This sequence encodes CASSLAGDPLFYEQYF. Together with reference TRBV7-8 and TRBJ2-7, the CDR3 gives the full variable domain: GAGVSQSPRYKVAKRGQDVALRCDPISGHVSLFWYQQALGQGPEFLTYFQNEAQLDKSGLPSDRFFAERPEGSVSTLKIQRTQQEDSAVYLCASSLAGDPLFYEQYFGPGTRLTVT.

The CDR3 sequence is CASSPLAPTDTQYF. In DNA, the CDR3 is TGTGCCAGTAGTCCTCTGGCACCCACAGATACGCAGTATTTT. The V and J genes are TRBV19 and TRBJ2-3, with D unclear. This CDR3 spans 14 amino acids. V shed 5 bases and J shed 2 bases, with 11 bases lying between them. The germline V gene has CDR1 LNHDA and CDR2 SQIVND (reference sequence).

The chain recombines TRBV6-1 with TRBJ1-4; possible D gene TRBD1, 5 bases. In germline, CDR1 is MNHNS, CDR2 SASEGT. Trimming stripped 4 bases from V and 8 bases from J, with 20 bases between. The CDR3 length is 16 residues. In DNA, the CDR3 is TGTGCCAGCAGTGCCCCCATCGGGGCCGATCGGGAAAAACTGTTTTTT. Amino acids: CASSAPIGADREKLFF.

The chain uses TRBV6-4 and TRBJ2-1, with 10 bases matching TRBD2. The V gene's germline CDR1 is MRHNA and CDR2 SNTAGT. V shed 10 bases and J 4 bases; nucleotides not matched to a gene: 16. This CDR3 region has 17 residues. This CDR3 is CANKPEAGGLLYNEQFF. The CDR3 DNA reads TGTGCCAATAAACCAGAAGCGGGAGGGCTCTTATACAATGAGCAGTTCTTC.

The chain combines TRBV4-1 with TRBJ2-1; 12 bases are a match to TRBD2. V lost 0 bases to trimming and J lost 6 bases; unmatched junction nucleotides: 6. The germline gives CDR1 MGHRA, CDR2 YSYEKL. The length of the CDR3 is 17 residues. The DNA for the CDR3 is TGCGCCAGCAGCCAAGAACTAGCGGGAGGTGCGGGCAATGAGCAGTTCTTC. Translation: CASSQELAGGAGNEQFF.

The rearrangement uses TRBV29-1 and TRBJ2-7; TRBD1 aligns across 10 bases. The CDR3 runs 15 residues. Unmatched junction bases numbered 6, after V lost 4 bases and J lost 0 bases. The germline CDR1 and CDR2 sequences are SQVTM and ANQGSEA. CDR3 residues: CSVVVGTGVSYEQYF. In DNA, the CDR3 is TGCAGCGTTGTCGTGGGGACAGGGGTCTCCTACGAGCAGTACTTC.

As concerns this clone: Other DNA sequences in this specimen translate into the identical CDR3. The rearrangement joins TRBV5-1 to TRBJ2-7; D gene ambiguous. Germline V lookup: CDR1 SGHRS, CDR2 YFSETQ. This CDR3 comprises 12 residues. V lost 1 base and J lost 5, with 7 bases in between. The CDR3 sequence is CASSLLGNEQYF. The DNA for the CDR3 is TGCGCCAGCAGCTTGTTGGGGAACGAGCAGTACTTC.

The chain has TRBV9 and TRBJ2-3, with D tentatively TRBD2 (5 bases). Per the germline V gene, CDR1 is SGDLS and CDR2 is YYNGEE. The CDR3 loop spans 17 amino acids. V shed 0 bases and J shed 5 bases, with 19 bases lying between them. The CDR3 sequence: CASSVGTGMSPVDTQYF. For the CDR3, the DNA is TGTGCCAGCAGCGTAGGAACGGGGATGAGTCCGGTAGATACGCAGTATTTT.

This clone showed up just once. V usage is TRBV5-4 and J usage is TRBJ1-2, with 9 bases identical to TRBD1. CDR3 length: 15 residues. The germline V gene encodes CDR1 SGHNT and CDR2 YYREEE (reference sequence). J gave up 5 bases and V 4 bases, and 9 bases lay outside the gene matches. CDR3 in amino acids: CASSAGQGKTYGYTF. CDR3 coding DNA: TGTGCCAGCAGCGCCGGACAGGGGAAAACATATGGCTACACCTTC.

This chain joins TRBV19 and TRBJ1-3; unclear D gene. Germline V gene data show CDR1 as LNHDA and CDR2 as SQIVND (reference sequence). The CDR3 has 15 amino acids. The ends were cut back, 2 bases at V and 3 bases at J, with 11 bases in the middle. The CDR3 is CASSITPYSGNTIYF. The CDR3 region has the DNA TGTGCCAGTAGTATAACCCCGTACAGTGGAAACACCATATATTTT.

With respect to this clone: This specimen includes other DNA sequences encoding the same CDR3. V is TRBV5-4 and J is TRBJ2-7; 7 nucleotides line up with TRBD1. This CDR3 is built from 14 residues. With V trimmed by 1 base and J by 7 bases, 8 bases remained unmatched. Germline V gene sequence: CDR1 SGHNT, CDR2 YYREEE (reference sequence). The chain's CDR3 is CASSLNRGRDEQYF. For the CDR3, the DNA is TGTGCCAGCAGCTTGAACAGGGGAAGGGATGAGCAGTACTTC.

The CDR3 coding sequence is TGTGCCAGCAGCGGGGGGACTAGCGTTAGAGAGACCCAGTACTTC. Protein product: CASSGGTSVRETQYF. The chain has TRBV9 and TRBJ2-5, with 10 nucleotides matching TRBD2. Germline V gene sequence: CDR1 SGDLS, CDR2 YYNGEE. The CDR3 runs 15 residues. V was pared by 3 bases and J by 4 bases, with 6 bases of the junction left unmatched.

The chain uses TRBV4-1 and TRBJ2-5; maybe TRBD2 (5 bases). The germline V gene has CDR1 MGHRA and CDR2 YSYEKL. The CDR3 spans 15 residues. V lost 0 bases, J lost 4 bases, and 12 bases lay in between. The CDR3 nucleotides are TGCGCCAGCAGCCAAGATACACTAGTTGGAGAGACCCAGTACTTC. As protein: CASSQDTLVGETQYF.

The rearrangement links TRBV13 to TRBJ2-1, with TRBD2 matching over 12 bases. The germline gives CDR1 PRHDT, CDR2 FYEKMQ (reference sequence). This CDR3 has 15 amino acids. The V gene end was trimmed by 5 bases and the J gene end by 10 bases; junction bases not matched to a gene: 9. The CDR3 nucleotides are TGTGCCAGCAGCCATCCTAGCGGGAGGGTAAGGGAGCAGTTCTTC. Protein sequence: CASSHPSGRVREQFF.